This T cell receptor beta chain is from a study of cytomegalovirus exposure and HLA in healthy donors. Germline CDR1 reads MNHEY; CDR2 reads SMNVEV (reference sequence). V was clipped by 5 bases and J by 7 bases, with 15 bases between them. The CDR3 is 14 amino acids. Primers included in the PCR were 60 Vbeta and 13 Jbeta primers. Using immunoSEQ multiplex PCR, the repertoire was profiled, and TCRdb retains in-frame clones only, with some absent. The sample carries more than 150,000 clones, around 85% recorded once. Sequenced sample: PBMCs. The chain recombines TRBV27 with TRBJ2-1; D is perhaps TRBD1 (5 bases). The sequence derives from a man aged 35 to 55 in good health and CMV-seropositive. The CDR3 DNA reads TGTGCCAGCAGTCAGGGTCCGGGTCTGAATGAGCAGTTCTTC. Encoded protein: CASSQGPGLNEQFF.